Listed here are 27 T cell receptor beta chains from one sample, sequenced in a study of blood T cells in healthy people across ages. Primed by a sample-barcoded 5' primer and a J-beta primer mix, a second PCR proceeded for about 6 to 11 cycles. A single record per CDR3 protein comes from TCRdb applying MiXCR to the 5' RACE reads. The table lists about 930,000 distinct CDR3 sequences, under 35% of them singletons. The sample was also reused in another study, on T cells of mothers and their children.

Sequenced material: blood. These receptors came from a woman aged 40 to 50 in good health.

Here the CDR3 DNA reads TGTGCCAGCAGTTTCGGAGGCGGTGCCTCAGATACGCAGTATTTT. This gives the protein CASSFGGGASDTQYF. This chain connects TRBV12-3 or TRBV12-4 to TRBJ2-3; D may be TRBD2 (5 bases). This CDR3 comprises 15 residues. With 3 bases removed from V and 4 bases from J, the gap between germline ends came to 14 bases.

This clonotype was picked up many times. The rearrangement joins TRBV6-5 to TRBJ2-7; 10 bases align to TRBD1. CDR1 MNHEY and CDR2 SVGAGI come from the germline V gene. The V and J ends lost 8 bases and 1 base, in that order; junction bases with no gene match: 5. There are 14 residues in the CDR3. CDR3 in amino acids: CASVRDRGSYEQYF. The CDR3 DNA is TGTGCCAGCGTCCGGGACAGGGGTTCCTACGAGCAGTACTTC.

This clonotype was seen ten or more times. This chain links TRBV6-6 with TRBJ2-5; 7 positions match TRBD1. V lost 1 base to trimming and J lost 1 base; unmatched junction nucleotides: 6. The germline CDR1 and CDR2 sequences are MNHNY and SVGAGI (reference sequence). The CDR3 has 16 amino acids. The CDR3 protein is CASSYFAGGGQETQYF. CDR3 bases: TGTGCCAGCAGTTACTTCGCAGGGGGTGGCCAAGAGACCCAGTACTTC.

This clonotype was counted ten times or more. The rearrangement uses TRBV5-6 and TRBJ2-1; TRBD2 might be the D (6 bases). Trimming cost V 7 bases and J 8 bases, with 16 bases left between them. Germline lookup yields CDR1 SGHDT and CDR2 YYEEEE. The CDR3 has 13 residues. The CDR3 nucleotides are TGTGCCAGCCGGCCCCTGGGAGGTGATGAGCAGTTCTTC. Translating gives CASRPLGGDEQFF. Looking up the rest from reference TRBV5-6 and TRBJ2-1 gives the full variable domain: DAGVTQSPTHLIKTRGQQVTLRCSPKSGHDTVSWYQQALGQGPQFIFQYYEEEERQRGNFPDRFSGHQFPNYSSELNVNALLLGDSALYLCASRPLGGDEQFFGPGTRLTVL.

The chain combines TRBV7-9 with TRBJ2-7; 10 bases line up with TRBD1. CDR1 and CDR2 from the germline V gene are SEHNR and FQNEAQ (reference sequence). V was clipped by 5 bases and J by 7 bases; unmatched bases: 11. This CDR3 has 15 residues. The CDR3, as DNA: TGTGCCAGCAGCCCAGTTGGGACAGGGGACAGGGAGCAGTACTTC. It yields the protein CASSPVGTGDREQYF.

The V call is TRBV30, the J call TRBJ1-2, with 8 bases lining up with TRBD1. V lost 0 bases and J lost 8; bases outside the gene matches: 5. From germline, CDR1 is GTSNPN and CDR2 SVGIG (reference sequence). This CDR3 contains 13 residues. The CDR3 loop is CAWSVVQGEGYTF. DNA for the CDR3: TGTGCCTGGAGTGTAGTACAGGGGGAGGGCTACACCTTC.

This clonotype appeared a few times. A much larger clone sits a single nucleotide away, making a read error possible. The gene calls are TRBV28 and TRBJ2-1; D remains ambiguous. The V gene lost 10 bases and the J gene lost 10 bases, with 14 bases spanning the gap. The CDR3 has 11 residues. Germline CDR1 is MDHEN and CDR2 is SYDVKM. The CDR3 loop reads CATTNRLEQFF. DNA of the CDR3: TGTGCCACCACGAATCGCCTCGAGCAGTTCTTC.

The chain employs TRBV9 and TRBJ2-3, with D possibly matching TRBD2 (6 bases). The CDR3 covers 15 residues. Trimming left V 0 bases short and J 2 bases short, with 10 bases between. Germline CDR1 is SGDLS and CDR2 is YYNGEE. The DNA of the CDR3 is TGTGCCAGCAGCGTAGTAGCACTAGCCACAGATACGCAGTATTTT. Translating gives CASSVVALATDTQYF.

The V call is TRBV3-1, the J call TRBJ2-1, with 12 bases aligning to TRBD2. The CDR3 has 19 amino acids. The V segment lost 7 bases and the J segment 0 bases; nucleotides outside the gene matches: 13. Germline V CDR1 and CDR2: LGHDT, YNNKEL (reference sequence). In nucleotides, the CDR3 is TGTGCCAGCAACCGGTCCCTAGCGGGGGGGCGGTTCTCCTACAATGAGCAGTTCTTC. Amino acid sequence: CASNRSLAGGRFSYNEQFF.

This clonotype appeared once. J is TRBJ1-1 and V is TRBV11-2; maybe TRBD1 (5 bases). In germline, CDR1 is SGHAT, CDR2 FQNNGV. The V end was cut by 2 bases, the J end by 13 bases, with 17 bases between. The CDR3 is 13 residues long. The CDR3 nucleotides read TGTGCCAGCAGCTTAAGAGGGGAGGAACGAGGTTTCTTT. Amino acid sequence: CASSLRGEERGFF.

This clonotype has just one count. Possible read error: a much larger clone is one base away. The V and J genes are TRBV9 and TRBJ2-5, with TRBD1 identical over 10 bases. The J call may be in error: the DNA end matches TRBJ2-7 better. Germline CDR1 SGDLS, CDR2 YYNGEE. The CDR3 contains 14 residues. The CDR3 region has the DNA TGTGCCAGCAGCGACCGGACAGGGGGGAGCGAGCAGTACTTC. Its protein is CASSDRTGGSEQYF.

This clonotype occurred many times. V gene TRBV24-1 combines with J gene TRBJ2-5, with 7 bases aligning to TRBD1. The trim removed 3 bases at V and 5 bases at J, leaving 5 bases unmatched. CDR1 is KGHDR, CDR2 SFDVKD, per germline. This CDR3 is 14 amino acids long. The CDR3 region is CATSDTTGDETQYF. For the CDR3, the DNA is TGTGCCACCAGTGATACCACAGGGGACGAGACCCAGTACTTC.

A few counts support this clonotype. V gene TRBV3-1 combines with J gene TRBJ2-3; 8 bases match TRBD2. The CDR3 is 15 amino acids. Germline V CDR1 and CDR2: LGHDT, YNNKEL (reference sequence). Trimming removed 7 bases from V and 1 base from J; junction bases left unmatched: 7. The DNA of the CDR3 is TGTGCCAGCATCTCGTCTAGCGGGCGCACAGATACGCAGTATTTT. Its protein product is CASISSSGRTDTQYF.

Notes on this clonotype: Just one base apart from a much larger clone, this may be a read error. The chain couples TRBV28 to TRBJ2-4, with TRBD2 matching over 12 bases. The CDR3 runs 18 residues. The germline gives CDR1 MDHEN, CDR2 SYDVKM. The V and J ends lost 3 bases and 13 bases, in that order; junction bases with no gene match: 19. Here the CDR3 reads CASSFLSSGGAYDNEQYF. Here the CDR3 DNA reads TGTGCCAGCAGTTTCCTTTCTAGCGGGGGGGCTTACGACAATGAGCAGTACTTC.

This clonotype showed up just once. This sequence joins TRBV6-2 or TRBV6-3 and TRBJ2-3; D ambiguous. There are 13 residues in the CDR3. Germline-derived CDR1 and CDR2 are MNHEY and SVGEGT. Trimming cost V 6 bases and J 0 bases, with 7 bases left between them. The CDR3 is CASRDASTDTQYF. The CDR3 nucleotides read TGTGCCAGCAGGGACGCTAGCACAGATACGCAGTATTTT.

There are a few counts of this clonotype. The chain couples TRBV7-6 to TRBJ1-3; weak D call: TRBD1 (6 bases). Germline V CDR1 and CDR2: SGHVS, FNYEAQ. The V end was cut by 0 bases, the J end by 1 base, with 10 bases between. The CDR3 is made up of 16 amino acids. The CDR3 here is CASSLARTESGNTIYF. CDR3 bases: TGTGCCAGCAGCTTAGCCAGGACAGAGTCTGGAAACACCATATATTTT. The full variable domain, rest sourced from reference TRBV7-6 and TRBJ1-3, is GAGVSQSPRYKVTKRGQDVALRCDPISGHVSLYWYRQALGQGPEFLTYFNYEAQQDKSGLPNDRFSAERPEGSISTLTIQRTEQRDSAMYRCASSLARTESGNTIYFGEGSWLTVV.

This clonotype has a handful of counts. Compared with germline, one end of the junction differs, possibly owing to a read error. CDR3: CTSSLGRDYEQYF. The CDR3 DNA sequence: TGTACCAGCAGCCTCGGCAGGGACTACGAGCAGTACTTC. The chain uses TRBV7-3 and TRBJ2-7, with D possibly TRBD1 on 5 matching bases. The germline gives CDR1 SGHTA, CDR2 FQGTGA. The CDR3 runs 13 residues. Together with reference TRBV7-3 and TRBJ2-7, the CDR3 gives the full variable domain: GAGVSQTPSNKVTEKGKYVELRCDPISGHTALYWYRQSLGQGPEFLIYFQGTGAADDSGLPNDRFFAVRPEGSVSTLKIQRTERGDSAVYLCTSSLGRDYEQYFGPGTRLTVT.

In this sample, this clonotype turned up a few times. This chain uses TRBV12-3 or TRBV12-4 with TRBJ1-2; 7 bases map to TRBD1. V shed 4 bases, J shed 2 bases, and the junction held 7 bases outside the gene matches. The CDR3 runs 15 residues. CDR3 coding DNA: TGTGCCAGCAGTTCCCAGACAGGGAGGAACTATGGCTACACCTTC. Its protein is CASSSQTGRNYGYTF.

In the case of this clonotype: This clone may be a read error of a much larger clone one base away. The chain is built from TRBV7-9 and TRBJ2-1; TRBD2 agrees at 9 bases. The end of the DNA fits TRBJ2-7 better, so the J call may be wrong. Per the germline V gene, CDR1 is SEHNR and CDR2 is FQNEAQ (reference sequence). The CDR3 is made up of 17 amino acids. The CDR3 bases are TGTGCCAGCAGTCCCGACGTAACTAGCGGGTTCTACAATGAGCAGTACTTC. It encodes CASSPDVTSGFYNEQYF.

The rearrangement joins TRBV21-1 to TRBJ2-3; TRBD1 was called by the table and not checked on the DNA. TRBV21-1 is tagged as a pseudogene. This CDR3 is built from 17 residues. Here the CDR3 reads CASSKVVDSWSTDTQYF. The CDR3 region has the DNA TGTGCCAGCAGCAAAGTTGTCGACAGCTGGAGCACAGATACGCAGTATTTT.

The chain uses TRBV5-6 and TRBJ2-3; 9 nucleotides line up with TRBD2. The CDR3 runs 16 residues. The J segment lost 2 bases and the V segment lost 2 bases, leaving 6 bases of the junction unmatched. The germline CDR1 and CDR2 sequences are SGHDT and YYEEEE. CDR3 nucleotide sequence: TGTGCCAGCAGCTTTTTTGCTAGCGGGGACACAGATACGCAGTATTTT. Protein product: CASSFFASGDTDTQYF. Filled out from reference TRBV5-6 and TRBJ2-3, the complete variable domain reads DAGVTQSPTHLIKTRGQQVTLRCSPKSGHDTVSWYQQALGQGPQFIFQYYEEEERQRGNFPDRFSGHQFPNYSSELNVNALLLGDSALYLCASSFFASGDTDTQYFGPGTRLTVL.

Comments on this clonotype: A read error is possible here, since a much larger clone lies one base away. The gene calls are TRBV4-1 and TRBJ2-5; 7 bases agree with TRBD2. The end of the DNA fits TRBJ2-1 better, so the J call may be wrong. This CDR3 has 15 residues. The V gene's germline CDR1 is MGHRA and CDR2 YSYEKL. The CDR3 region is CASSQVLAVQETQFF. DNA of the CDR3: TGCGCCAGCAGCCAAGTGCTAGCGGTTCAAGAGACCCAGTTCTTC.

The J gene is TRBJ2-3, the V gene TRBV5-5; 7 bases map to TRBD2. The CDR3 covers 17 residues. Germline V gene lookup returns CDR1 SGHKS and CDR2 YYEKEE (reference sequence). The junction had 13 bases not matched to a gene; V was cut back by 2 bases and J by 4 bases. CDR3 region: CASSLVLAGLLADTQYF. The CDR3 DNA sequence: TGTGCCAGCAGCTTAGTCTTAGCGGGTCTACTGGCAGATACGCAGTATTTT.

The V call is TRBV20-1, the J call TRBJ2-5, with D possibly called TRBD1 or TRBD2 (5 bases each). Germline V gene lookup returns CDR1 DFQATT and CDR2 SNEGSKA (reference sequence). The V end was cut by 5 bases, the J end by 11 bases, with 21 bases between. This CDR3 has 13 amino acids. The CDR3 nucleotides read TGCAGTGCTTCCGGGACCTCCGCCAATGAGCAGTACTTC. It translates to CSASGTSANEQYF.

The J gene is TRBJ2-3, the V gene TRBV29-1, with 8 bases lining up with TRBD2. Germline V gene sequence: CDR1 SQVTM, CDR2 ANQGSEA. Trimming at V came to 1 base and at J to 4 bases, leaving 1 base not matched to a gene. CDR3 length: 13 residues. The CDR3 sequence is CSVEAGGPDTQYF. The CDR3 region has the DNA TGCAGCGTTGAAGCGGGGGGGCCAGATACGCAGTATTTT.

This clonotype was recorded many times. The CDR3 DNA reads TGTGCCAGCAGCTTAGCCCCCGACAGGGGAGATGGCTACACCTTC. Protein sequence: CASSLAPDRGDGYTF. The chain links TRBV7-8 to TRBJ1-2, with 8 bases identical to TRBD1. The ends lost 0 bases at V and 6 bases at J; junction bases unmatched: 6. Germline CDR1 SGHVS, CDR2 FQNEAQ. CDR3 length: 15 amino acids.

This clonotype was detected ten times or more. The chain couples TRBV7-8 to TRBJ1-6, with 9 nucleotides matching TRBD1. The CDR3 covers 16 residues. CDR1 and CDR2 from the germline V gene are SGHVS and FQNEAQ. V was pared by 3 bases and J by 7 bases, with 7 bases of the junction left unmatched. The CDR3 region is CASSLGTGFRNSPLHF. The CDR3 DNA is TGTGCCAGCAGCTTGGGGACAGGGTTTAGGAATTCACCCCTCCACTTT.